This TCR beta chain was retrieved from a study of T cell repertoires in cytomegalovirus infection (dated by TCRdb to about 2019). Some background on the complete study: The peptide stimulations were aimed at well-studied HLA-B-restricted epitopes as well as recently identified HLA-C-restricted CMV epitopes, whose presentation resists viral immunomodulation. Donor HLA type was relevant to the analysis, as public TCR beta signatures indicated carriage of CMV infection together with the matching HLA type.

In light of the paper, this sample's treatment or condition label describes: in vitro stimulation with specific CMV peptide epitopes to enrich CMV-specific T cells. Sequencing was carried out with an Illumina HiSeq 1500. TCRdb passed the public sequencing reads through fastp at Q25 and MiXCR, retaining productive beta sequences. Rows are unified per CDR3 protein, each entry keeping the most common DNA and genes. This sample comprises over 120,000 distinct CDR3 sequences, roughly 32% of them detected only once. Roughly 51% of the sample rests with the top ten. Points the paper makes about the study in general: In both this cohort and an independent 352-donor cohort, the cumulative frequency of public TCR beta family members distinguished carriers of CMV infection plus the relevant HLA type. In the ex vivo response, HLA-C-restricted CMV-specific TCR beta clonotypes were dominant, and in two of eight donors the single most frequent clonotype came from this HLA-C-restricted group.

This clonotype was seen a few times. Its antigen has not been determined. Base quality data are lacking; no much larger clone is found one base away. CDR1 and CDR2 are read off the germline V gene as SNHLY and FYNNEI. The germline ends are 11 bases apart after V is trimmed by 7 bases and J by 7 bases. There are 12 amino acids in the CDR3, from cysteine to phenylalanine inclusive. Of all the DNA, just the CDR3 is kept, 36 bases in frame from base 1. This sequence was found in a human donor in good health (CMV status not recorded). Some clones in this sample may be carry-over from other donors' samples. The sample in question was CD8+ T cells from cultured PBMCs, obtained from culture after CMV antigen stimulation. This receptor chain uses TRBV2 and TRBJ2-1, with no confident D gene call. The sequenced DNA is TGTGCCAGCACCTTGGAGCTTAATGAGCAGTTCTTC. It encodes CASTLELNEQFF.